These T cell receptor beta chains were read from a single sample in a study of T cells in tuberculosis. Sequencing used immunoSEQ multiplex PCR; TCRdb keeps in-frame clones, though not all of them. The profile shows about 40,000 clones, 94% of them singletons. Sequenced input: PBMCs. The receptor source for this set is a donor aged 10-29 years with latent tuberculosis or without tuberculosis infection. Some clones in this sample may be carry-over from other donors' samples. Both conserved end residues are part of each CDR3. The D gene is left open where the match is weak. Clone size is given for some rows only: seen once, a few or many times, or a class if the clone is expanded.

J gene: TRBJ2-2; clone size: -; D gene: TRBD2; V gene: TRBV6-6; CDR3 protein: CASSYPGGNTGELFF; CDR3 DNA: TGTGCCAGCAGTTACCCGGGGGGGAACACCGGGGAGCTGTTTTTT
J gene: TRBJ2-3; clone size: -; D gene: -; V gene: TRBV7-9; CDR3 protein: CASSLLLTGPDTQYF; CDR3 DNA: TGTGCCAGCAGCTTACTATTGACAGGCCCAGATACGCAGTATTTT
J gene: TRBJ2-1; clone size: once; D gene: -; V gene: TRBV7-2; CDR3 protein: CASSLEGRAWDNEQFF; CDR3 DNA: TGTGCCAGCAGCTTAGAAGGGAGAGCTTGGGACAATGAGCAGTTCTTC
J gene: TRBJ2-5; clone size: -; D gene: TRBD2; V gene: TRBV9; CDR3 protein: CASSPPGGVGETQYF; CDR3 DNA: TGTGCCAGCAGCCCACCTGGGGGGGTTGGAGAGACCCAGTACTTC
J gene: TRBJ2-3; clone size: -; D gene: TRBD2; V gene: TRBV7-3; CDR3 protein: CASSPGLAGGPGTDTQYF; CDR3 DNA: TGTGCCAGCAGCCCGGGACTAGCGGGGGGGCCCGGCACAGATACGCAGTATTTT
J gene: TRBJ2-3; clone size: -; D gene: -; V gene: TRBV18; CDR3 protein: CASSVASTDTQYF; CDR3 DNA: TGTGCCAGCTCGGTGGCCAGCACAGATACGCAGTATTTT
J gene: TRBJ2-7; clone size: -; D gene: -; V gene: TRBV20-1; CDR3 protein: CSAGKDYEQYF; CDR3 DNA: TGCAGTGCGGGCAAGGACTACGAGCAGTACTTC
J gene: TRBJ1-2; clone size: -; D gene: TRBD1; V gene: TRBV18; CDR3 protein: CASSPGGTGEEVPF; CDR3 DNA: TGTGCCAGCTCACCAGGCGGGACAGGGGAGGAGGTCCCCTTC
J gene: TRBJ2-5; clone size: -; D gene: TRBD1; V gene: TRBV6-5; CDR3 protein: CASRTKTGGETQYF; CDR3 DNA: TGTGCCAGCAGGACCAAGACAGGGGGTGAGACCCAGTACTTC
J gene: TRBJ2-2; clone size: -; D gene: TRBD1; V gene: TRBV6-1; CDR3 protein: CASRVGQGELFF; CDR3 DNA: TGTGCCAGCAGGGTGGGACAGGGGGAGCTGTTTTTT
J gene: TRBJ1-4; clone size: -; D gene: -; V gene: TRBV15; CDR3 protein: CATSSQAGENEKLFF; CDR3 DNA: TGTGCCACCAGCAGCCAGGCGGGGGAAAATGAAAAACTGTTTTTT
J gene: TRBJ2-6; clone size: -; D gene: -; V gene: TRBV11-2; CDR3 protein: CASSLVRGAGANVLTF; CDR3 DNA: TGTGCCAGCAGCTTAGTCCGGGGGGCCGGGGCCAACGTCCTGACTTTC
J gene: TRBJ2-3; clone size: -; D gene: -; V gene: TRBV27; CDR3 protein: CASSFRLPSDTQYF; CDR3 DNA: TGTGCCAGCAGTTTCAGACTACCGTCAGATACGCAGTATTTT
J gene: TRBJ2-7; clone size: -; D gene: TRBD1; V gene: TRBV5-1; CDR3 protein: CASSPRQGEGYYEQYF; CDR3 DNA: TGCGCCAGCAGCCCTAGACAGGGCGAGGGATACTACGAGCAGTACTTC
J gene: TRBJ2-3; clone size: -; D gene: TRBD2; V gene: TRBV6-4; CDR3 protein: CASSDSGGKGTDTQYF; CDR3 DNA: TGTGCCAGCAGTGACTCCGGGGGGAAGGGCACAGATACGCAGTATTTT
J gene: TRBJ1-1; clone size: -; D gene: TRBD1; V gene: TRBV4-1; CDR3 protein: CASSQPTGTGGSEAFF; CDR3 DNA: TGCGCCAGCAGCCAACCTACCGGGACAGGGGGGAGTGAAGCTTTCTTT
J gene: TRBJ1-2; clone size: -; D gene: TRBD1; V gene: TRBV2; CDR3 protein: CASTDRERGYTF; CDR3 DNA: TGTGCCAGCACCGACAGGGAAAGGGGCTACACCTTC
J gene: TRBJ2-2; clone size: -; D gene: TRBD1; V gene: TRBV7-2; CDR3 protein: CASSSQGVFVELFF; CDR3 DNA: TGTGCCAGCAGCTCACAGGGGGTATTCGTGGAGCTGTTTTTT
J gene: TRBJ1-1; clone size: -; D gene: -; V gene: TRBV27; CDR3 protein: CASSLLRGKTEAFF; CDR3 DNA: TGTGCCAGCAGTCTCCTCAGGGGTAAGACTGAAGCTTTCTTT
J gene: TRBJ1-2; clone size: -; D gene: TRBD1; V gene: TRBV4-3; CDR3 protein: CASSRGQGSNYGYTF; CDR3 DNA: TGCGCCAGCAGCCGCGGACAGGGAAGTAACTATGGCTACACCTTC
J gene: TRBJ1-1; clone size: -; D gene: TRBD1; V gene: TRBV27; CDR3 protein: CASSSLSQGARNTEAFF; CDR3 DNA: TGTGCCAGCAGTTCGCTATCACAGGGGGCGCGTAACACTGAAGCTTTCTTT
J gene: TRBJ2-3; clone size: -; D gene: -; V gene: TRBV9; CDR3 protein: CASSVEGGDTQYF; CDR3 DNA: TGTGCCAGCAGCGTAGAAGGGGGAGATACGCAGTATTTT
J gene: TRBJ2-3; clone size: -; D gene: -; V gene: TRBV4-2; CDR3 protein: CASSARLGSDTQYF; CDR3 DNA: TGTGCCAGCAGCGCCAGACTAGGATCAGATACGCAGTATTTT
J gene: TRBJ2-1; clone size: -; D gene: TRBD2; V gene: TRBV6-5; CDR3 protein: CASSYSPSGYNEQFF; CDR3 DNA: TGTGCCAGCAGTTACTCGCCTAGCGGGTACAATGAGCAGTTCTTC
J gene: TRBJ2-7; clone size: -; D gene: -; V gene: TRBV2; CDR3 protein: CASTTARDDEQYF; CDR3 DNA: TGTGCCAGCACCACAGCCCGCGACGACGAGCAGTACTTC
J gene: TRBJ2-3; clone size: -; D gene: -; V gene: TRBV7-2; CDR3 protein: CASSVGRGDTQYF; CDR3 DNA: TGTGCCAGCAGTGTGGGCCGGGGAGATACGCAGTATTTT
J gene: TRBJ1-2; clone size: -; D gene: TRBD1; V gene: TRBV9; CDR3 protein: CASSGGSSGGSAYGYTF; CDR3 DNA: TGTGCCAGCAGCGGGGGAAGTTCAGGGGGCTCCGCCTATGGCTACACCTTC
J gene: TRBJ1-1; clone size: -; D gene: -; V gene: TRBV5-6; CDR3 protein: CASSLFNEAFF; CDR3 DNA: TGTGCCAGCAGCTTGTTTAATGAAGCTTTCTTT
J gene: TRBJ1-1; clone size: -; D gene: -; V gene: TRBV4-3; CDR3 protein: CASSQVKKLPNTEAFF; CDR3 DNA: TGCGCCAGCAGCCAAGTAAAGAAACTACCGAACACTGAAGCTTTCTTT
J gene: TRBJ2-7; clone size: -; D gene: TRBD1; V gene: TRBV27; CDR3 protein: CASSLGQGVYEQYF; CDR3 DNA: TGTGCCAGCAGTTTGGGACAGGGGGTTTACGAGCAGTACTTC
J gene: TRBJ1-4; clone size: -; D gene: -; V gene: TRBV27; CDR3 protein: CASSPRSGVLPEKLFF; CDR3 DNA: TGTGCCAGCAGTCCCCGCTCGGGGGTCCTCCCCGAAAAACTGTTTTTT
J gene: TRBJ1-1; clone size: -; D gene: TRBD1; V gene: TRBV18; CDR3 protein: CASSPPKGARWTEAFF; CDR3 DNA: TGTGCCAGCTCACCACCGAAGGGGGCGCGTTGGACTGAAGCTTTCTTT
J gene: TRBJ2-5; clone size: -; D gene: TRBD1; V gene: TRBV12-5; CDR3 protein: CASGTGTGGRETQYF; CDR3 DNA: TGTGCTAGTGGGACCGGGACAGGGGGCAGGGAGACCCAGTACTTC
J gene: TRBJ2-1; clone size: -; D gene: -; V gene: TRBV19; CDR3 protein: CASSIDGHDNEQFF; CDR3 DNA: TGTGCCAGTAGTATAGATGGACACGACAATGAGCAGTTCTTC
J gene: TRBJ2-2; clone size: -; D gene: TRBD1; V gene: TRBV27; CDR3 protein: CASSLKTGSSGELFF; CDR3 DNA: TGTGCCAGCAGTCTTAAGACAGGGAGCAGCGGGGAGCTGTTTTTT
J gene: TRBJ1-2; clone size: -; D gene: -; V gene: TRBV7-2; CDR3 protein: CASRPTGLRNGYTF; CDR3 DNA: TGTGCCAGCAGACCTACAGGGCTTCGGAATGGCTACACCTTC
J gene: TRBJ1-2; clone size: -; D gene: TRBD1; V gene: TRBV7-2; CDR3 protein: CASSLHRGQGYGYTF; CDR3 DNA: TGTGCCAGCAGCTTACACAGGGGGCAAGGCTATGGCTACACCTTC
J gene: TRBJ2-1; clone size: -; D gene: TRBD1; V gene: TRBV6-5; CDR3 protein: CASSYSTGGNEQFF; CDR3 DNA: TGTGCCAGCAGTTACTCGACAGGGGGCAATGAGCAGTTCTTC
J gene: TRBJ2-3; clone size: -; D gene: -; V gene: TRBV11-1; CDR3 protein: CASSRNRRDTDTQYF; CDR3 DNA: TGTGCCAGCAGCCGAAACAGGCGCGACACAGATACGCAGTATTTT
J gene: TRBJ1-4; clone size: -; D gene: -; V gene: TRBV6-5; CDR3 protein: CASSPTGFEKLFF; CDR3 DNA: TGTGCCAGCAGCCCAACAGGGTTTGAAAAACTGTTTTTT
J gene: TRBJ1-1; clone size: -; D gene: -; V gene: TRBV2; CDR3 protein: CASRREGGGYAEAFF; CDR3 DNA: TGTGCCAGCCGCCGGGAAGGCGGGGGTTACGCGGAAGCTTTCTTT
J gene: TRBJ1-5; clone size: -; D gene: -; V gene: TRBV18; CDR3 protein: CASSPTTRGSNQPQHF; CDR3 DNA: TGTGCCAGCTCACCAACGACGAGGGGGTCCAATCAGCCCCAGCATTTT
J gene: TRBJ2-1; clone size: once; D gene: TRBD2; V gene: TRBV5-5; CDR3 protein: CASSPGLAGASYNEQFF; CDR3 DNA: TGTGCCAGCAGCCCCGGACTAGCGGGGGCCTCCTACAATGAGCAGTTCTTC
J gene: TRBJ1-5; clone size: -; D gene: -; V gene: TRBV5-6; CDR3 protein: CASSFFSGGGQPQHF; CDR3 DNA: TGTGCCAGCAGCTTTTTCAGTGGGGGCGGTCAGCCCCAGCATTTT
J gene: TRBJ1-1; clone size: -; D gene: -; V gene: TRBV6-6; CDR3 protein: CASSPGNTGRAFF; CDR3 DNA: TGTGCCAGCAGTCCAGGGAATACAGGGAGAGCTTTCTTT
J gene: TRBJ1-1; clone size: -; D gene: -; V gene: TRBV6-4; CDR3 protein: CASSPTREGEAFF; CDR3 DNA: TGTGCCAGCAGCCCTACGAGGGAGGGTGAAGCTTTCTTT
J gene: TRBJ1-3; clone size: -; D gene: -; V gene: TRBV27; CDR3 protein: CASSRISSGNTIYF; CDR3 DNA: TGTGCCAGCAGTCGAATTAGCTCTGGAAACACCATATATTTT
J gene: TRBJ1-2; clone size: -; D gene: -; V gene: TRBV6-5; CDR3 protein: CASKDSGNYGYTF; CDR3 DNA: TGTGCCAGCAAGGACAGTGGGAACTATGGCTACACCTTC
J gene: TRBJ2-1; clone size: -; D gene: TRBD2; V gene: TRBV7-9; CDR3 protein: CASSLGLAAHNEQFF; CDR3 DNA: TGTGCCAGCAGCTTAGGACTAGCGGCGCACAATGAGCAGTTCTTC
J gene: TRBJ1-6; clone size: -; D gene: -; V gene: TRBV27; CDR3 protein: CASSSGQRNNSPLHF; CDR3 DNA: TGTGCCAGCAGTTCTGGACAGAGGAATAATTCACCCCTCCACTTT
J gene: TRBJ2-5; clone size: -; D gene: -; V gene: TRBV5-1; CDR3 protein: CASSHGQEGETQYF; CDR3 DNA: TGCGCCAGCAGCCACGGACAGGAGGGAGAGACCCAGTACTTC
J gene: TRBJ2-7; clone size: -; D gene: TRBD1; V gene: TRBV15; CDR3 protein: CATSRGTGTDEQYF; CDR3 DNA: TGTGCCACCAGCAGAGGGACAGGGACGGATGAGCAGTACTTC
J gene: TRBJ2-1; clone size: -; D gene: -; V gene: TRBV5-1; CDR3 protein: CASSPDIFNEQFF; CDR3 DNA: TGCGCCAGCAGCCCGGACATCTTCAATGAGCAGTTCTTC
J gene: TRBJ1-6; clone size: -; D gene: -; V gene: TRBV7-2; CDR3 protein: CASSRGQGRWVNSPLHF; CDR3 DNA: TGTGCCAGCAGCCGAGGGCAGGGGCGGTGGGTAAATTCACCCCTCCACTTT